The T cell receptor (beta chain) described here comes from a study of T cells after yellow fever vaccination. Turning to the study itself: Fractions of limited cellularity were prepared by means of SMART-Seq v4 Ultra Low Input. General study findings and limits: Post-booster reappearance was seen for most primary-vaccination clones (roughly 97% CD4, around 89% CD8).

The 5'RACE template-switching step produced TCR cDNA and added a universal primer site and UMIs. A single record per CDR3 protein comes from TCRdb applying MiXCR to the 5' RACE reads. The sample contains 450,000 to 550,000 distinct CDR3 sequences, around a fifth of which appear only once. Remarks on this clonotype: Antigen: not known.

Germline V gives CDR1 SQVTM, CDR2 ANQGSEA. V was pared by 4 bases and J by 12 bases, with 8 bases of the junction left unmatched. CDR3 length: 11 amino acids. The sequence came from a young man who received the YFV17D yellow fever vaccine. The V call is TRBV29-1, the J call TRBJ2-7; 8 positions match TRBD1. Sequenced material: PBMCs, taken more than 20 days after the first yellow fever vaccination. The CDR3 spells CSVGYQGATYF. The CDR3 DNA follows: TGCAGCGTTGGGTACCAGGGGGCCACGTACTTC.